This T cell receptor (beta chain) was documented in a study of blood T cell repertoires in COVID-19 (dated by TCRdb to about 2020). Study-level background: The collaborator samples originated in the United States, Italy and Spain and spanned the acute and convalescent phases of COVID-19. The material from the prospective study consisted of cDNA or gDNA derived from T cells, B-cell-depleted T cells, or PBMCs. Where HLA class I and class II types were available, the types were taken from metadata supplied by the sample provider, not from assay-based typing. Subjects who had been exposed to COVID-19, were actively infected with it, or had recovered from it provided the deeply sampled blood TCRbeta repertoires that made up the dataset. Samples came from the ongoing ImmuneRACE study (first 160 participants) plus 1,254 subjects from 6 global collaborators. Sample metadata almost always included a de-identified subject ID, COVID-19 status, age in years and sex. A freely available public database, intended as a resource for researchers studying the immune response to SARS-CoV-2, is where the repertoires were released. What the study reported, not specific to this receptor: The amount of clinical and demographic metadata varied by source and participant and was provided uncurated.

TCRbeta CDR3 regions were amplified from genomic DNA using the immunoSEQ Assay, a bias-controlled multiplex PCR. The original pipeline was this. Nucleated cell counts per sample were estimated from amplification of reference gene primers within the assay. To quantify the absolute abundance of each unique TCRbeta CDR3 rearrangement, sequence reads were collapsed and filtered. Productive Simpson clonality was computed per sample as the square root of Simpson's diversity index over productive rearrangements. TCRdb retrieved this table from immuneACCESS and kept in-frame rearrangements only. Not all clones are present; in checked studies, unresolved V genes account for under half, and no reason is known for the remainder. The DNA gave D and trimming, while V, J and clone size come from that table. This sample comprises a few hundred thousand clones, more than 70% of them detected only once. The ten largest clones represent under 2% of the sample.

V has 5 bases trimmed and J has 4 bases trimmed; junction bases matching no gene number 7. Including cysteine and phenylalanine, the CDR3 has 15 amino acids. CDR3 DNA only is kept here, 45 bases in frame from base 1. CDR1 and CDR2, per the germline V gene, are KGHSH and LQKENI. Each collaborating institution followed its own protocols to collect whole blood in K2EDTA tubes. For TCRbeta analysis, collaborators shipped samples as frozen whole blood, isolated PBMCs, or DNA extracted from either of those sample types. This clone occurred a few times. Its antigen is not yet known. There are no base qualities to consult, and no much larger clone falls within one base.

This receptor was obtained from a woman aged 50 to 60 with acute or convalescent COVID-19. The sequenced material came from peripheral blood. The rearrangement joined TRBV18 to TRBJ1-2; 10 of the junction bases match TRBD1. The CDR3 region: CASSSGTGAGYGYTF. In nucleotides, the sequence is TGTGCCAGCTCATCCGGGACAGGGGCTGGCTATGGCTACACCTTC.